This TCR beta chain was sequenced for a study of cytomegalovirus exposure and HLA in healthy donors. As for the study in general: Early released data comprised 80 million or so unique TCRs from HLA-typed donors.

This clone has a single count. PCR amplification relied on 60 Vbeta primers (plus 13 Jbeta primers). TCRdb keeps only in-frame clones here, not all; method: immunoSEQ multiplex PCR. The table records around 160,000 clones, 60% to 80% of them present only once. Germline V gene sequence: CDR1 SGDLS, CDR2 YYNGEE. J was trimmed by 6 bases and V by 3 bases; bases with no gene match: 7. The CDR3 is made up of 15 amino acids. Sequenced input: PBMCs. The genes are TRBV9 and TRBJ1-5, with TRBD1 identical over 9 bases. This receptor was identified in a man aged 50 to 60 in good health and CMV-seropositive. CDR3 nucleotides: TGTGCCAGCAGCGAGGGGACAGGGTCTGGTCAGCCCCAGCATTTT. Protein product: CASSEGTGSGQPQHF.